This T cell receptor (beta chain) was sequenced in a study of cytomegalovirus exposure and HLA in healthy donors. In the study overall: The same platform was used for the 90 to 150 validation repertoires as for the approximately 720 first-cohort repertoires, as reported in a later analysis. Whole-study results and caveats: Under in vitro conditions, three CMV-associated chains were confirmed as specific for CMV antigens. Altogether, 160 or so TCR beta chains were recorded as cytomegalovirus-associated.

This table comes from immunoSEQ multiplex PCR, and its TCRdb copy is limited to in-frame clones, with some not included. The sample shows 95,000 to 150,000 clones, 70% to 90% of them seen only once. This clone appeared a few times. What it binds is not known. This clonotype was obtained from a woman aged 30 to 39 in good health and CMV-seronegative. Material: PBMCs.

DNA for the CDR3: TGTGCCAGCTCAAGGACAGTTGACTATGGCTACACCTTC. Its protein product is CASSRTVDYGYTF. This chain joins TRBV18 and TRBJ1-2, with a tentative D call TRBD1 (6 bases). Trimming removed 5 bases from V and 3 bases from J, with 10 bases in between. The CDR3 extends over 13 amino acids. Germline V gene data show CDR1 as KGHSH and CDR2 as LQKENI.